This T cell receptor beta chain comes out of a study of metastatic and nonmetastatic thyroid tumors (dated by TCRdb to the early 2020s). Broadly, across the study: Repertoires from peripheral blood and from tumor or nodule tissue samples of malignant and benign thyroid patients were compared.

Beyond this particular receptor, the publication reports: TCR beta diversity was reported as significantly higher in malignant tumors than in benign nodules, in both blood and tumor samples.

In this sample, this clone turned up many times. No antigen is known for it. A much bigger clone sits one base away, suggesting this may be a read error. Other DNA sequences in this sample translate to the same CDR3. Before undergoing thyroid surgery, none of the patients had been given any kind of treatment. The study retrospectively analysed patient clinical samples collected from about 2012 to 2019 using T-cell receptor beta sequencing. Measured from the cysteine to the phenylalanine, the CDR3 is 14 residues long. This entry keeps only the CDR3 DNA: 42 bases, framed from base 1. The germline V gene gives CDR1 as SNHLY and CDR2 as FYNNEI. Receptor libraries were prepared by PCR. The instrument was an Illumina HiSeq 4000. High-throughput sequencing was used to profile the CDR3 region of the TCR beta-chain in every patient. The authors processed their data as follows. A classifier to discriminate distant-metastatic papillary thyroid cancer patients was built from CDR3 differences across clinicopathological groups. The Shannon index was used to measure repertoire diversity, and the Morisita-Horn index was used to measure how similar tumor and blood repertoires were. TCRdb cleaned the public reads at Q25 with fastp, built clones with MiXCR and kept in-frame beta chains. In this record, the V and J calls reflect TCRdb's handling and not the investigators' own analysis. Across this sample there are approximately 20,000 clones, with 30% to 40% seen only once. More than 8.5% of the sample is taken by the ten largest.

This sequence uses TRBV2 and TRBJ1-1, and TRBD1 may be the D gene, going by 6 matching bases. The receptor was isolated from a male donor with papillary thyroid cancer or a benign thyroid nodule (not recorded which). Some clones in this sample may be carry-over from other donors' samples. Specimen: tumor tissue. The CDR3 in this case is CASSATGMNTEAFF. The nucleotide sequence is TGTGCCAGCAGTGCAACAGGGATGAACACTGAGGCTTTCTTT.